The present T cell receptor beta chain was sequenced within a study of memory CD4+ T cells and cytomegalovirus serostatus (dated by TCRdb to about 2019). Regarding the research as a whole: The cohort comprised about 33 healthy Belgian adults, 9 CMV seropositive and around 24 CMV seronegative. CD4+ memory TCRbeta repertoires of a Belgian cohort with known cytomegalovirus serostatus were sequenced in order to replicate a published TCR-based CMV serostatus classifier. Results the study describes overall, beyond this receptor: The results were interpreted as suggesting that the CMV-associated TCR signature is largely present in the CD4+ memory repertoire. For predicting CMV serostatus, the median bootstrapped AUC was approximately 0.95 using the original framework and around 0.91 using a US-trained random forest. Among the 164 previously reported CMV-associated TCRbeta sequences, 67 showed up in the CD4+ memory repertoires, with each one found in between one and five individuals. Only CD4+CD45RO+ memory cells were sequenced, unlike the original study, which covered naive and memory CD4+ and CD8+ populations. On the Belgian cohort, the classifier built on the original framework reached a median bootstrapped AUC of nearly 0.96, with a 95% CI of 0.76-1.00.

Spanning cysteine to phenylalanine, the CDR3 consists of 12 amino acids. Just CDR3 DNA is preserved here, 36 bases in frame from base 1. The germline V gene (reference sequence) provides CDR1 SEHNR and CDR2 FQNEAQ. Trimming at the junction amounts to 1 base on V and 4 bases on J, and the germline ends lie 5 bases apart. A FACSAria II was used to sort memory CD4+ T cells, defined as single viable CD3+CD4+CD8-CD45RO+ cells. CMV serostatus was determined using a Roche Elecsys assay that detects serum IgG against CMV pp150, pp28, p38 and p52. Following thawing, total CD4+ T cells were enriched through positive selection using CD4 magnetic microbeads. The samples came from a separate study whose specific focus was interrogating the CD4+ T cell memory repertoire. Peripheral blood mononuclear cells were isolated and cryopreserved according to standard operating procedures, and serum was kept at -80 degrees C. Staining used CD3-PerCP (BW264/56), CD4-APC (RPA-T4), CD45RO-PE (UCHT1) and CD8-Pacific Orange (3B5) antibodies, with Sytox blue excluding non-viable cells.

On this clone: The antigen it binds to is not known. No per-base quality is available; no much larger clone lies one base away.

Genomic DNA was extracted from sorted cells with the Quick-DNA Microprep Kit. Amplification of TCRbeta DNA was done with the immunoSEQ hsTCRbeta kit, following the protocol from the manufacturer. TCRbeta libraries were sequenced on an Illumina MiSeq instrument. The authors' pipeline ran thus. Removing out-of-frame sequences left 2,204,828 distinct TCRbeta sequences, an average of approximately 65,000 per individual. Two values were used to score each individual: the count of 150 to 200 previously reported CMV-associated TCRbeta sequences and the total count of productive distinct TCRbeta sequences. A beta-binomial model was reimplemented in Python, and random forests from scikit-learn, run with default parameters, were trained on data from the US cohort. On the Belgian cohort, classifier performance was reported as the median AUC, along with percentile confidence intervals, across 10,000 bootstrap iterations. Drawn from immuneACCESS, this table holds only the in-frame rearrangements with V and J called that TCRdb kept. Clones are partly lost; checked studies trace under half to an unresolved V gene and leave the rest unexplained. V and J calls and clone size are copied from that table; D and trimming were computed from the DNA. In all, the sample holds about 56,000 clones, and about four fifths of those were seen once. Approximately 0.4% of the sample comes from the top ten.

The chain uses TRBV7-9 and TRBJ2-7, with an unclear D gene assignment. The TCR originated in an adult in good health and CMV-seronegative. Sequencing was carried out using memory CD4+ T cells from blood. The DNA sequence follows: TGTGCCAGCAGCTTAGTAGGTTACGAGCAGTACTTC. The resulting protein is CASSLVGYEQYF.